The rows below give T cell receptor beta chains drawn from one sample of a study of tumour-infiltrating T cells in Burkitt lymphoma. Here immunoSEQ multiplex PCR was the method, and the copy in TCRdb shows in-frame clones only, minus some. Counted here are 5,000 to 7,000 clones, about 16% occurring once; the ten biggest clones make up roughly an eighth. Input material: tumor tissue. The source is a human donor with diffuse large B-cell lymphoma. The CDR3 runs from the conserved cysteine through the conserved F or W. Clone size is given for some rows only: seen once, a few or many times, or a class if the clone is expanded.

j_gene,abundance,v_gene,CDR3aa
TRBJ2-7,NA,TRBV5-1,CASSLRQGVTYEQYF
TRBJ1-5,NA,TRBV6-1,CASSLRTGGDQPQHF
TRBJ1-4,NA,TRBV21-1,CASGQDTNEKLFF
TRBJ1-2,NA,TRBV27,CASSLGTGGIYGYTF
TRBJ1-1,NA,TRBV6-6,CANMGMTGRTEAFF
TRBJ2-3,NA,TRBV5-6,CASSFRSGTRTDTQYF
TRBJ2-6,few,TRBV2,CASSGGVGANVLTF
TRBJ2-5,NA,TRBV6-1,CASSLEGAQTQYF
TRBJ2-7,few,TRBV14,CASSQSPIYSYEQYF
TRBJ2-3,few,TRBV25-1,CATTPPENTDTQYF
TRBJ2-7,NA,TRBV18,CASSPHYEQYF
TRBJ2-7,few,TRBV6-6,CASTNAEAYEQYF
TRBJ1-5,NA,TRBV28,CASSISGGFQPQHF
TRBJ2-2,NA,TRBV28,CASSSGVGELFF
TRBJ2-2,NA,TRBV5-1,CASSWTGHTGELFF
TRBJ1-2,few,TRBV7-9,CASSPLENYGYTF
TRBJ2-2,NA,TRBV29-1,CSVRAGGPGTGELFF
TRBJ2-7,NA,TRBV9,CASSESGRAYEQYF
TRBJ1-6,NA,TRBV6-1,CASSDRAGGSYNSPLHF
TRBJ2-5,NA,TRBV7-3,CASSLIGRETQYF
TRBJ1-5,few,TRBV12-2,CASRLRGDRGQNQPQHF
TRBJ2-3,few,TRBV20-1,CSGIRTDTQYF
TRBJ2-1,NA,TRBV15,CATSRGGSTNEQFF
TRBJ1-1,NA,TRBV6-5,CASSSSQGFEAFF
TRBJ1-1,few,TRBV5-1,CASSVGAMNTEAFF
TRBJ1-5,large,TRBV27,CASSLARSNQPQHF
TRBJ2-3,NA,TRBV2,CASSEMSGSTDTQYF
TRBJ2-6,few,TRBV5-1,CASSLVVRAGANVLTF
TRBJ2-4,few,TRBV28,CASRPHRDGKNIQYF
TRBJ1-4,few,TRBV4-1,CASSQEDRGREKLFF